Listed below are T cell receptor beta chains from one sample, sequenced in a study of cytomegalovirus exposure and HLA in healthy donors. Some clones are missing from TCRdb's copy, which holds only in-frame ones; the method was immunoSEQ multiplex PCR. The sample shows some 260,000 clones, 90% of them seen only once. The specimen sequenced was PBMCs. These TCRs come from a woman between 25 and 40 years old in good health and CMV-seronegative. CDR3s include the opening cysteine and the closing phenylalanine or tryptophan. A clone size is listed for some rows: how often the clone was seen (once, few, many), or a class if it is expanded.

TRBJ2-1 | TRBV11-2 | - | CASSLDLGQLQEQFF
TRBJ1-2 | TRBV11-3 | once | CASSLDRWTGGAGYGYTF
TRBJ2-3 | TRBV29-1 | - | CSVESGRGTDTQYF
TRBJ1-5 | TRBV28 | - | CASSSAGSNQPQHF
TRBJ2-7 | TRBV7-9 | - | CASTDIGRGLSYEQYF
TRBJ2-3 | TRBV7-6 | once | CASSLAGSNTQYF
TRBJ1-1 | TRBV10-3 | few | CAIREQGPNTEAFF
TRBJ2-7 | TRBV27 | - | CASSLSGGYEQYF
TRBJ1-5 | TRBV18 | - | CASSLLDGNQPQHF
TRBJ2-3 | TRBV2 | - | CASSTRREGRTDTQYF
TRBJ2-2 | TRBV19 | few | CASRSSSGRRTGELFF
TRBJ1-1 | TRBV7-8 | few | CASSRTVGQANTEAFF
TRBJ2-7 | TRBV7-9 | - | CASSAPGGYEQYF
TRBJ2-3 | TRBV5-6 | - | CASSLTSGNTDTQYF
TRBJ2-2 | TRBV5-1 | - | CASSLTGVNTGELFF
TRBJ1-1 | TRBV6-1 | - | CAMLGGTGTEAFF
TRBJ2-7 | TRBV27 | - | CASSSGAYEQYF
TRBJ2-1 | TRBV7-9 | - | CASSLGTEWDYNNEQFF
TRBJ2-1 | TRBV5-6 | - | CASSLPGGPYNEQFF
TRBJ2-7 | TRBV7-9 | - | CASSLAILGATYEQYF